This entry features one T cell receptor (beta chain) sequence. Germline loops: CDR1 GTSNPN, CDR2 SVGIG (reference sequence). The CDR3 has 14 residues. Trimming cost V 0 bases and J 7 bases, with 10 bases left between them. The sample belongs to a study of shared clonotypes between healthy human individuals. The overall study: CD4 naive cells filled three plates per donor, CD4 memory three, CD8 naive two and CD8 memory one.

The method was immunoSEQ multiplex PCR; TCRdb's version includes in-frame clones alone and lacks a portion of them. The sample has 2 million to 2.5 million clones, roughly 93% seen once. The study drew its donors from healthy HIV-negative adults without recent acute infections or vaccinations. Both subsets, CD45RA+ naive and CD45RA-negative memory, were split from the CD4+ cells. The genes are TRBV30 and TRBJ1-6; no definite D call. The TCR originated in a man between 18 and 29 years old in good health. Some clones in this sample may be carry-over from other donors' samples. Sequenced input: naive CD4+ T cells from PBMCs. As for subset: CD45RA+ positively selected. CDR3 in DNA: TGTGCCTGGAGTGTAGAAGGGTACAATTCACCCCTCCACTTT. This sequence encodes CAWSVEGYNSPLHF.